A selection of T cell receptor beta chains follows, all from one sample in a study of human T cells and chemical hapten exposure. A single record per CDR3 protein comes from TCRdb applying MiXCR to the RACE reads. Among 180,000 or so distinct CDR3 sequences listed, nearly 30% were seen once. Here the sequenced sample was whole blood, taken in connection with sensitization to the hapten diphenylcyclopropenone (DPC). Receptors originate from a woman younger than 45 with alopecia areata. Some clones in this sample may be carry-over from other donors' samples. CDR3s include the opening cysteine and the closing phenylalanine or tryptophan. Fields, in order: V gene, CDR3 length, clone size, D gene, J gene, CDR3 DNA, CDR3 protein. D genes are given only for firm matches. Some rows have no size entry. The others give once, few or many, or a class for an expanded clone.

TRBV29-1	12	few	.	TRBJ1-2	TGCAGCGTTGAGGGGGGGGCCTATGGCTACACCTTC	CSVEGGAYGYTF
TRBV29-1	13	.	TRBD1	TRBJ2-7	TGCAGCGTTGAGGTGACAGGGTTCGGGGAGCAGTACTTC	CSVEVTGFGEQYF
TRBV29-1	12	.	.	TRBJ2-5	TGCAGCGTTGGGGTGGCCCAAGAGACCCAGTACTTC	CSVGVAQETQYF
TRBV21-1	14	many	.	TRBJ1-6	TGTGCCAGCAGCAAAGTGTGGGGACGCTCACCCCTCCACTTT	CASSKVWGRSPLHF
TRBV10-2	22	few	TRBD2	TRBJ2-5	TGCGCCAGCAGTGAGTCAGGACTAGCGGGGGGGCAGCCACCGTATTTGGGTGAGACCCAGTACTTC	CASSESGLAGGQPPYLGETQYF
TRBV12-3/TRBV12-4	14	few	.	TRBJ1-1	TGTGCCAGCAGTTTACAGGGTGTAAGCACTGAAGCTTTCTTT	CASSLQGVSTEAFF
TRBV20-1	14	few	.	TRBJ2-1	TGCAGTGCAAGGGGGCGGGAGGCGGGCAATGAGCAGTTCTTC	CSARGREAGNEQFF
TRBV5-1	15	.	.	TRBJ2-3	TGCGCCAGCAGCTTTGGGACCCCCAGCGCTGATACGCAGTATTTT	CASSFGTPSADTQYF
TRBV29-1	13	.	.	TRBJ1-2	TGCAGCGTTGATCCGGGGGGGAGCTATGGCTACACCTTC	CSVDPGGSYGYTF
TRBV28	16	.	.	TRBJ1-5	TGTGCCAGCAGCACACAGGGTCTGGGGAGCAATCAGCCCCAGCATTTT	CASSTQGLGSNQPQHF
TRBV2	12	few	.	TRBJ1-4	TGTGCCAGCAGTTCCCGGGACAAGGGTCTGTTTTTT	CASSSRDKGLFF
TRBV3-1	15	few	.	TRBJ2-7	TGTGCCAGCAGCCCTGACAGGGAGGGGCTCTACGAGCAGTACTTC	CASSPDREGLYEQYF
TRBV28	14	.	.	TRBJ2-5	TGTGCCACCACCTCCCCCGGGTCAATGGAGACCCAGTACTTC	CATTSPGSMETQYF
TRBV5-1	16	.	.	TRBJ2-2	TGCGCCAGCAGCTCGAAGACAGGACCGAACACCGGGGAGCTGTTTTTT	CASSSKTGPNTGELFF
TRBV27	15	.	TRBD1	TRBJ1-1	TGTGCCAGCAGTTTGGACAGGTCCCCGAACACTGAAGCTTTCTTT	CASSLDRSPNTEAFF
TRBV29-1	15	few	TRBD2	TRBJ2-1	TGCAGCGTTGCTGGGACTAGCGGGAGCTACAATGAGCAGTTCTTC	CSVAGTSGSYNEQFF
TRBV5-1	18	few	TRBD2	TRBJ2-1	TGCGCCAGCAGCTTGTTACTAGCGGGAGGCAACTCCTACAATGAGCAGTTCTTC	CASSLLLAGGNSYNEQFF
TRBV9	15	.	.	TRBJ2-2	TGTGCCAGCAGCGTAGGGGTCAGCCAGGCCGGGGAGCTGTTTTTT	CASSVGVSQAGELFF
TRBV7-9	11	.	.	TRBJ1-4	TGTGCCAGCATCCTTAATGAAAAACTGTTTTTT	CASILNEKLFF
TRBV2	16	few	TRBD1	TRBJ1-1	TGTGCCAGCAGGCAGGGACAGGGGGCTTCGAGCACTGAAGCTTTCTTT	CASRQGQGASSTEAFF
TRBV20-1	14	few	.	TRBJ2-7	TGCAGTGCTAGTCCCCCAGGCGCTCCCTACGAGCAGTACTTC	CSASPPGAPYEQYF
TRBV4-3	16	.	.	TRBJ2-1	TGCGCCAGCAGCCAAGAAGGGCGGAGCTCCTACAATGAGCAGTTCTTC	CASSQEGRSSYNEQFF
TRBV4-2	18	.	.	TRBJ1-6	TGTGCCAGCAGCCAAGATCTTGGTGCAAGCTCCTATAATTCACCCCTCCACTTT	CASSQDLGASSYNSPLHF